This T cell receptor beta chain was recovered during a study of CD8+CD57+ T cells in acquired aplastic anemia. Study in general: The sorted CD4+ and CD8+ cells yielded an average around 3.2 ug of DNA.

The CDR3 is made up of 12 amino acids. Germline CDR1 DFQATT, CDR2 SNEGSKA (reference sequence). Between the trimmed V and J ends, which lost 5 bases and 2 bases, there was a span of 10 bases. As to this clonotype: What it binds is unknown.

Profiling that covered TCR beta VDJ and CDR3 relied on genomic DNA as its template. Via MiXCR, TCRdb re-called the reads, giving one row per CDR3 protein. Of 150,000 to 200,000 distinct CDR3 sequences in the sample, around 40% are singletons; the top ten hold 0.9% to 1.2%. Whole-study findings and limits: Patients and controls were found to share twenty-nine CD8+ CDR3 sequences. With respect to CD8+ Simpson's diversity, patients and controls did not differ significantly.

The clonotype originates from a human donor in good health. The chain is built from TRBV20-1 and TRBJ2-7; either TRBD1 or TRBD2 may fit D (6 bases each). Specimen: sorted CD4+, CD8+, or CD8+CD57+ T cells (not recorded which) from PBMCs. CDR3 DNA: TGCAGTGCTGAGGGGGGTACCTACGAGCAGTACTTC. This encodes CSAEGGTYEQYF.